This record concerns one T cell receptor (beta chain) sequence. As yet, its antigen is unknown. The data derive from a study of cytomegalovirus exposure and HLA in healthy donors. Study-wide results and limits: At a 0.05 false discovery rate, a later analysis found 16,951 TCR beta sequences to be associated with HLA alleles.

Trimming took 0 bases from V and 4 from J; bases not matched to a gene: 4. Germline V gives CDR1 MNHNS, CDR2 SASEGT. The CDR3 has 16 amino acids. Donors counted as nominally healthy when sampled, yet unrecorded immune exposures were likely. The PCR used 60 Vbeta and 13 Jbeta primers. Assay: immunoSEQ multiplex PCR; the TCRdb copy retains only in-frame clones and omits some. This table holds roughly 99,000 clones, around three quarters found once. Input material: PBMCs. The TCR was taken from a man aged 30 to 45 in good health and CMV-seronegative. The chain has TRBV6-1 and TRBJ2-5; 11 nucleotides match TRBD2. For the CDR3, the DNA is TGTGCCAGCAGTGAAGCGCGACTAGCGGGAAGAGAGACCCAGTACTTC. Translated: CASSEARLAGRETQYF.